This T cell receptor (beta chain) was captured by sequencing in a study of blood T cell repertoires in COVID-19 (dated by TCRdb to 2019 to 2021). For the wider study: Collaborator samples came from the United States, Italy and Spain and covered acute and convalescent phases of COVID-19. The prospective study material was composed of cDNA or gDNA derived from T cells, B-cell-depleted T cells, or PBMCs. The repertoires were released in a freely available public database meant as a resource for research on the immune response to SARS-CoV-2. A de-identified subject ID, COVID-19 status, age in years and sex were almost always included in the sample metadata. The dataset comprised deeply sampled blood TCRbeta repertoires from subjects exposed to, actively infected with, or recovered from COVID-19. Samples came from the ongoing ImmuneRACE study (first 160 participants) plus 1,254 subjects from 6 global collaborators. HLA class I and class II types, where available, came from metadata supplied by the sample provider rather than from assay-based typing. Overall study results and their limits: The amount of clinical and demographic metadata varied by source and participant and was provided uncurated.

Germline trimming amounts to 3 bases on V and 12 bases on J, with 2 as the count of junction bases outside the gene matches. The CDR3 covers 12 residues, taking in both the cysteine and the phenylalanine. The kept DNA is CDR3 alone, 36 bases in frame from the first base. CDR1 and CDR2 were assigned from the germline V gene as KGHDR and SFDVKD. Collaborating institutions collected whole blood in K2EDTA tubes following their own protocols. Collaborator samples were shipped for TCRbeta analysis as frozen whole blood, isolated PBMCs, or DNA extracted from either sample type. With respect to this clone: What antigen it recognizes has not been identified. It has no much larger one-base neighbor in the sample; base qualities were not kept.

TCRbeta CDR3 regions were amplified from genomic DNA using the immunoSEQ Assay, a bias-controlled multiplex PCR. Under the source paper's analysis protocol: Within the assay, amplification of reference gene primers was used to estimate how many nucleated cells each sample contained. To quantify the absolute abundance of each unique TCRbeta CDR3 rearrangement, sequence reads were collapsed and filtered. For each sample, productive Simpson clonality was calculated by taking the square root of Simpson's diversity index across productive rearrangements. TCRdb took this table from immuneACCESS and kept in-frame rearrangements with V and J called. Such tables lack part of the clones; where checked against another copy, unresolved V genes explain under half of the gap, and the rest is unexplained. V, J and clone size derive from that table, while D and trimming were established from the DNA sequence. For this sample there are around 29,000 clones; roughly 65% appear just once. The ten largest clonotypes hold around 17% of the sample.

The source is a human donor in a cohort sampled during active COVID-19. Sequences were obtained from peripheral blood. Recombination connected TRBV24-1 to TRBJ2-1; TRBD2 aligns with 9 central bases. The CDR3 protein sequence reads: CATSDPTSGQFF. The sequence in DNA is TGTGCCACCAGTGATCCGACTAGCGGGCAGTTCTTC.